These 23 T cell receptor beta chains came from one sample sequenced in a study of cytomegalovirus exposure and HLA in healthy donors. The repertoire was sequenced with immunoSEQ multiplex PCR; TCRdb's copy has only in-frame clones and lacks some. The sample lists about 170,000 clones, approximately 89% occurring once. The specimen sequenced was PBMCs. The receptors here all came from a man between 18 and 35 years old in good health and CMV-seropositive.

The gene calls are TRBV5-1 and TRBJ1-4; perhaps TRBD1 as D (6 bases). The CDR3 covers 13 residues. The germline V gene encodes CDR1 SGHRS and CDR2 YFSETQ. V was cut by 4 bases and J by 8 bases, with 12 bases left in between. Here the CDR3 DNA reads TGCGCCAGCAGCCCCCAGGGGCGGGAAAAACTGTTTTTT. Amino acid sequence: CASSPQGREKLFF. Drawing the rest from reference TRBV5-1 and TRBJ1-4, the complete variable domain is KAGVTQTPRYLIKTRGQQVTLSCSPISGHRSVSWYQQTPGQGLQFLFEYFSETQRNKGNFPGRFSGRQFSNSRSEMNVSTLELGDSALYLCASSPQGREKLFFGSGTQLSVL.

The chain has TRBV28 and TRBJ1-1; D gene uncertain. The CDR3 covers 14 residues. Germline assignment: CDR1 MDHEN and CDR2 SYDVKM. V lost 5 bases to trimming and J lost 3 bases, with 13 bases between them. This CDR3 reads CASSPWSPYTEAFF. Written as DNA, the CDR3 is TGTGCCAGCAGTCCCTGGAGTCCATACACTGAAGCTTTCTTT.

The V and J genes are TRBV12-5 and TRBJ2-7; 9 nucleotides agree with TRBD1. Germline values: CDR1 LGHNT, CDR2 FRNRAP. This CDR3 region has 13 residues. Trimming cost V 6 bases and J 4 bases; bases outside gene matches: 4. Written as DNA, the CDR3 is TGTGCTAGTGGCCTGACAGGGGGTTACGAGCAGTACTTC. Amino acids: CASGLTGGYEQYF.

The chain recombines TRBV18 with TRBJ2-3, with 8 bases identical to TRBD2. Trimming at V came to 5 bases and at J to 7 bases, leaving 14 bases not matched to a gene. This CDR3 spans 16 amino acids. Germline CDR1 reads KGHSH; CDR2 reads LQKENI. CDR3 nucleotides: TGTGCCAGCTCAGCTGGACTAGCCTCTAGCGGGTATACGCAGTATTTT. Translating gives CASSAGLASSGYTQYF.

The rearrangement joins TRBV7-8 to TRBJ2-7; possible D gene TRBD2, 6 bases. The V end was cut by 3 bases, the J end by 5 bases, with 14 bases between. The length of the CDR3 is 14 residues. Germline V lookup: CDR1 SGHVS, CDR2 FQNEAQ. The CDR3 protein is CASSLRRVDHEQYF. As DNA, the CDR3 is TGTGCCAGCAGCTTGCGGAGGGTGGACCACGAGCAGTACTTC.

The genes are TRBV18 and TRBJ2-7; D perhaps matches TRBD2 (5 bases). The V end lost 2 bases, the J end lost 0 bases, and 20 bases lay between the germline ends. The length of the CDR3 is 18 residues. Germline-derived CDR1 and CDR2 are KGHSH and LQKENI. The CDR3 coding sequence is TGTGCCAGCTCACCAAGATCCTGGCGGGTTGGGAGCTCCTACGAGCAGTACTTC. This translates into CASSPRSWRVGSSYEQYF.

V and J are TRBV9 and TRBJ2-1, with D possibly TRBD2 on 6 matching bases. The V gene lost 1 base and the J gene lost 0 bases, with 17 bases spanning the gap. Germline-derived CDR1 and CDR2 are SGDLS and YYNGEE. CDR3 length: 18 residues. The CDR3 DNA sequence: TGTGCCAGCAGCGTATCAGAGGTGGGGGGTCACTCCTACAATGAGCAGTTCTTC. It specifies CASSVSEVGGHSYNEQFF.

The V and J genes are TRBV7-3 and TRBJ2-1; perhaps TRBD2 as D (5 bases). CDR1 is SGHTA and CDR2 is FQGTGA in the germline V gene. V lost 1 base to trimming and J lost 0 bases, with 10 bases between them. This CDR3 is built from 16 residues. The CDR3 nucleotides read TGTGCCAGCAGCTTAAATTCGGGAAGCTCCTACAATGAGCAGTTCTTC. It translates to CASSLNSGSSYNEQFF.

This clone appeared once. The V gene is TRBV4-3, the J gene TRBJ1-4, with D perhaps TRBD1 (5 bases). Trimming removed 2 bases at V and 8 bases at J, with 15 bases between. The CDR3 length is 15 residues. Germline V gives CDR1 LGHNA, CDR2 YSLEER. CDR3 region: CASSQLGGVGEKLFF. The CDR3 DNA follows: TGCGCCAGCAGCCAACTCGGGGGGGTGGGGGAAAAACTGTTTTTT.

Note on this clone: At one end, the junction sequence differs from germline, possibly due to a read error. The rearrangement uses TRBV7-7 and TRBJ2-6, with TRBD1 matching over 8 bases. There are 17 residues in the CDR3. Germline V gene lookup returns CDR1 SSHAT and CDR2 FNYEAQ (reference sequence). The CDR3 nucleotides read TGTGCTAGCAGCTTAACAGGGGGGAACTCTGGGGCCAACGTCCTGACTTTC. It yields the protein CASSLTGGNSGANVLTF.

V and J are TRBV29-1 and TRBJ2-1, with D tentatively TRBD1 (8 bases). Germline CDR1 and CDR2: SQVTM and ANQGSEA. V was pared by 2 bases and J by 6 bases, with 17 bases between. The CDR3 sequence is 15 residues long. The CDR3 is CSVEITGGAANEQFF. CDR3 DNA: TGCAGCGTTGAAATAACAGGGGGGGCGGCCAATGAGCAGTTCTTC.

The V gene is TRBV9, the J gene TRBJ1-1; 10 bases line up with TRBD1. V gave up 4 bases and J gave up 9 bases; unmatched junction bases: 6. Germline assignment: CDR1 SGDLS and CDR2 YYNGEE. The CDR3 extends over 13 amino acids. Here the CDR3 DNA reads TGTGCCAGCAGCTCAAGACAGGGGGCGAAAGCTTTCTTT. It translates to CASSSRQGAKAFF.

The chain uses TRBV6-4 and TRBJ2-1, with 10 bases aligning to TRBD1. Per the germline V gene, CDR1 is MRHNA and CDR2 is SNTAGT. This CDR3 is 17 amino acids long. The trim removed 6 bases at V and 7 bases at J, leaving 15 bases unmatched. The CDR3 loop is CASRPPGTGVLANEQFF. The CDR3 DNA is TGTGCCAGCAGGCCTCCTGGGACAGGGGTGTTAGCTAATGAGCAGTTCTTC.

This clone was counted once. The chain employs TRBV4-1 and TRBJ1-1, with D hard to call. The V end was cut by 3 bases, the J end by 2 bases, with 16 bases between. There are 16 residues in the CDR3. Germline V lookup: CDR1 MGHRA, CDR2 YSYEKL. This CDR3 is CASSQYLSGENTEAFF. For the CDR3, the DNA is TGCGCCAGCAGCCAGTATTTAAGTGGAGAAAACACTGAAGCTTTCTTT.

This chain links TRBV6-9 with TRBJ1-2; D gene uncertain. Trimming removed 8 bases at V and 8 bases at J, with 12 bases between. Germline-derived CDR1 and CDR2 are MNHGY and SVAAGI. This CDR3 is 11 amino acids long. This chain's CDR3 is CASPILWGYTF. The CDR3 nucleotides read TGTGCCAGCCCGATTCTATGGGGCTACACCTTC.

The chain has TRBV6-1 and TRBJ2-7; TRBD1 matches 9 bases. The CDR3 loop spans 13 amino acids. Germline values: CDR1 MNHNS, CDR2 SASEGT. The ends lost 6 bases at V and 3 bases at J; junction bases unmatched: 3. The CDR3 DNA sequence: TGTGCCAGCAGGGGGGGACAGGGCTACGAGCAGTACTTC. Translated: CASRGGQGYEQYF.

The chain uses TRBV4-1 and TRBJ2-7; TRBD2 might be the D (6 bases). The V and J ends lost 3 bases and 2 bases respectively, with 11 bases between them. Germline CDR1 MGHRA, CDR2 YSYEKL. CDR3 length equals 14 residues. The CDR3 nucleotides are TGCGCCAGCAGCCAGGGACTCTTGGCCTACGAGCAGTACTTC. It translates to CASSQGLLAYEQYF.

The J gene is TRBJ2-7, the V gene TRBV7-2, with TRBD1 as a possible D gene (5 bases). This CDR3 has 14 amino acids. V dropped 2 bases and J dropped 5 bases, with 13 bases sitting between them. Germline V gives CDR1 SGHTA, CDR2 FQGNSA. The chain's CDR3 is CASSLTQGAHEQYF. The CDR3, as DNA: TGTGCCAGCAGCTTAACGCAGGGTGCCCACGAGCAGTACTTC.

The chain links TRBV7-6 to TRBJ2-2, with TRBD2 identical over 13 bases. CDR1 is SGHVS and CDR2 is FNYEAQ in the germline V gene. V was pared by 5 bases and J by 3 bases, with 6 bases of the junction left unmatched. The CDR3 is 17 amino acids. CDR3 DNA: TGTGCCAGCAGCACGAGAACTAGCGGGGGGGACACCGGGGAGCTGTTTTTT. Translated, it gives CASSTRTSGGDTGELFF.

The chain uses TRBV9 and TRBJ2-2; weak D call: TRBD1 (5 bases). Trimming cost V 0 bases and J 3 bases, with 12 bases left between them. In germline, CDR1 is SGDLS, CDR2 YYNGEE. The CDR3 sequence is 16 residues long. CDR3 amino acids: CASSVDRQRYTGELFF. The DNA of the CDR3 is TGTGCCAGCAGCGTAGATCGACAGAGATACACCGGGGAGCTGTTTTTT.

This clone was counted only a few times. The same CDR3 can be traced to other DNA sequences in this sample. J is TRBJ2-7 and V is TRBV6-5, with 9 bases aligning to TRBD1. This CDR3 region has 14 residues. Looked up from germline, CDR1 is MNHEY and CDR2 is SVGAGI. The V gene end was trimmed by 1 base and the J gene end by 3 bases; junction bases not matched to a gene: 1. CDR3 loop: CASSYLGQGYEQYF. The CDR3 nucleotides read TGTGCCAGCAGTTACTTGGGACAGGGCTACGAGCAGTACTTC.

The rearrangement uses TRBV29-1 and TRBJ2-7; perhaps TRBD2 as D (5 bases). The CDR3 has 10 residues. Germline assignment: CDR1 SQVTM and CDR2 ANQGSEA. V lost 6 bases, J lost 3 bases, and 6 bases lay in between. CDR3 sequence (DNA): TGCAGCGTGGGAGACTACGAGCAGTACTTC. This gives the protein CSVGDYEQYF.

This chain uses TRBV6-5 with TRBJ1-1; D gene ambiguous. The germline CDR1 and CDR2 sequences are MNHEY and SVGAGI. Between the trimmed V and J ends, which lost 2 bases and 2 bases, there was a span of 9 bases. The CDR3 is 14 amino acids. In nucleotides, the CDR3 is TGTGCCAGCAGTTACATGAGACTCAACACTGAAGCTTTCTTT. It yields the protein CASSYMRLNTEAFF.